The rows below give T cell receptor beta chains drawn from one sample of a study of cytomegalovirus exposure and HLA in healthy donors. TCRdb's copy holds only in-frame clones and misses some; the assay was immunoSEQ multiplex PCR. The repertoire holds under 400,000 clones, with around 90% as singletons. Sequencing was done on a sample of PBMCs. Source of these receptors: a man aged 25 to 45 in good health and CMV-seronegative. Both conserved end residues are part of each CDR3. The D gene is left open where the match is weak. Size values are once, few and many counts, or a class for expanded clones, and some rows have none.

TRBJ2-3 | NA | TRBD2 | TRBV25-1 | TGTGCCAGCAGTGACGCCGGTAAGCGGGAGAGCACAGATACGCAGTATTTT | CASSDAGKRESTDTQYF
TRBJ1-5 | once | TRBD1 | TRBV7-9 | TGTGCCAGCAGTTTACTCAATGGGACAGGGGGCCTTAGCAATCAGCCCCAGCATTTT | CASSLLNGTGGLSNQPQHF
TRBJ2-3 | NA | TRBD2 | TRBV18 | TGTGCCAGCTCTCGGCTAGCGGCAGATACGCAGTATTTT | CASSRLAADTQYF
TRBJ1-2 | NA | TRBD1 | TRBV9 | TGTGCCAGCAGCGCCAGACAGGGTAACTATGGCTACACCTTC | CASSARQGNYGYTF
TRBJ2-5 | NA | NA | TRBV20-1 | TGCAGCGACACAGAGACCCAGTACTTC | CSDTETQYF
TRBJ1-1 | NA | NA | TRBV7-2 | TGTGCCAGCAGCTTATTGGCCCAGGGGTTAGGAAACACTGAAGCTTTCTTT | CASSLLAQGLGNTEAFF
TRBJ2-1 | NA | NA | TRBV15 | TGTGCCACCAGCCCTAGTTGGTCCTACAATGAGCAGTTCTTC | CATSPSWSYNEQFF
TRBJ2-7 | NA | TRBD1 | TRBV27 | TGTGCCAGCAGCCCCGGGACAGGGATTGGCGAGCAGTACTTC | CASSPGTGIGEQYF
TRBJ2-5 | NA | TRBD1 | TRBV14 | TGTGCCAGCAGCCTGGACAGGGGGCGGTTGTGGGAGACCCAGTACTTC | CASSLDRGRLWETQYF
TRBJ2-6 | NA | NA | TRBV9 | TGTGCCAGCAGCGTAGTCGGGAGTTTCTACACTGGGGCCAACGTCCTGACTTTC | CASSVVGSFYTGANVLTF
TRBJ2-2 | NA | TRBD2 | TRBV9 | TGTGCCAGCAGCGATCCGAGCGGGGGGGCCTTGGTCGGGGAGCTGTTTTTT | CASSDPSGGALVGELFF
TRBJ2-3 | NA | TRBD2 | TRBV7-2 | TGTGCCAGCAGCTTATCGCTTCAAGCGGGGCCCACAGATACGCAGTATTTT | CASSLSLQAGPTDTQYF
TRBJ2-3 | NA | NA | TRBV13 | TGTGCCAGCAGCACCCCTAAGGGCCAGACTCTACGGTCAGGGGCTACGCAGTATTTT | CASSTPKGQTLRSGATQYF
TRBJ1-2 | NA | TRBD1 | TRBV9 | TGTGCCAGCAGCCCCTGGACAGGCCGGGAGATTGGCTACACCTTC | CASSPWTGREIGYTF
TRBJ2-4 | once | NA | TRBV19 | TGTGCCAGTAGTATCGCTTGGCAGGGTAGCAAAAACATTCAGTACTTC | CASSIAWQGSKNIQYF
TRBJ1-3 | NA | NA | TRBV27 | TGTGCCAGCAGTTCTGGGCCAGGAAACACCATATATTTT | CASSSGPGNTIYF
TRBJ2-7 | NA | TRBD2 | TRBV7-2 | TGTGCCAGCAGCTTAGCGAGAAGTGGTGTGGGCGGGGGAGCCTACGAGCAGTACTTC | CASSLARSGVGGGAYEQYF
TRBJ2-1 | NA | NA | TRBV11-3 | TGTGCCAGCAGCTTAGCTAGGGCTAGCCGGGAGCAGTTCTTC | CASSLARASREQFF
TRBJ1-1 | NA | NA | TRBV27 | TGTGCCAGCAGTACACAAATGAACACTGAAGCTTTCTTT | CASSTQMNTEAFF
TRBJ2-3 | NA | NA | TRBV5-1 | TGCGCCAGCAGCTTGCAGGGGATAGGAGATACGCAGTATTTT | CASSLQGIGDTQYF
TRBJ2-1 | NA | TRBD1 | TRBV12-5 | TGTGCTAGTGGGTACCCGACAGGGAACAATGAGCAGTTCTTC | CASGYPTGNNEQFF
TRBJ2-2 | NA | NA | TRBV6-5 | TGTGCCAGCAGTTACTCGCCGGGGAACACCGGGGAGCTGTTTTTT | CASSYSPGNTGELFF
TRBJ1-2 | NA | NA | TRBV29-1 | TGCAGCGTCGGAAACAGGGAAAACTATGGCTACACCTTC | CSVGNRENYGYTF
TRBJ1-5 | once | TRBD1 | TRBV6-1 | TGTGCCAGCAATTCCGGGACAGGGACCAATCAGCCCCAGCATTTT | CASNSGTGTNQPQHF
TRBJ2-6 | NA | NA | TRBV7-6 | TGTGCCAGCAGCTTAATTTTTGGGTCCTCGGGGGCTGGGGCCAACGTCCTGACTTTC | CASSLIFGSSGAGANVLTF
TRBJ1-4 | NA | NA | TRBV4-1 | TGCGCCAGCAGGCACCTCTCCGTGGCTGATGAAAAACTGTTTTTT | CASRHLSVADEKLFF
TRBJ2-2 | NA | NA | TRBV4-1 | TGCGCCAGCAGCCCGACAGAAAACACCGGGGAGCTGTTTTTT | CASSPTENTGELFF
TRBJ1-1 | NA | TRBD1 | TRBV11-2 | TGTGCCAGCAGGGCGAACAGGGGCGGCACTGAAGCTTTCTTT | CASRANRGGTEAFF
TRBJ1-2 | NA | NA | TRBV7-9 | TGTGCCAGCAGCTCTGGAGTGACAGTCTATGGCTACACCTTC | CASSSGVTVYGYTF
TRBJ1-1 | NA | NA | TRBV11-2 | TGTGCCAGCAGCTTAGACGGGACTGACTCTGAAGCTTTCTTT | CASSLDGTDSEAFF
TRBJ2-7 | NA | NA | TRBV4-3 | TGCGCCAGCAGCCAAGATAGGCAGGTTTCCTACGAGCAGTACTTC | CASSQDRQVSYEQYF
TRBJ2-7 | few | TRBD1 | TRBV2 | TGTGCCAGCAGTGAAGGGACAGGGTACTCCTACGAGCAGTACTTC | CASSEGTGYSYEQYF
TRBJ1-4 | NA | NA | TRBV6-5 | TGTGCCAGCAGCTACGTTTACAGGTCTAGTAATGAAAAACTGTTTTTT | CASSYVYRSSNEKLFF
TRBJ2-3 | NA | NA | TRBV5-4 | TGTGCCAGCAGCCTGTCGGTTACCCAATTGTATTTT | CASSLSVTQLYF
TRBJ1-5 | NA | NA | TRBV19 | TGTGCCAGTAGTTACCAGGGGACGGCGGTAAGCAATCAGCCCCAGCATTTT | CASSYQGTAVSNQPQHF
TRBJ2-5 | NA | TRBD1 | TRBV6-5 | TGTGCCAGCAGTTCCCCGCGGACAGGGCCACAAGAGACCCAGTACTTC | CASSSPRTGPQETQYF
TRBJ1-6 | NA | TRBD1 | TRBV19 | TGTGCCAGTAAAACCGATCCGGGACAGTTAAATTCACCCCTCCACTTT | CASKTDPGQLNSPLHF
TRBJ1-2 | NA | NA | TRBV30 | TGTGCCTGGAGTGTACAGCGAGGCAGGGGTGGCTACACCTTC | CAWSVQRGRGGYTF
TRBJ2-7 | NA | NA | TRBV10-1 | TGCGCCAGCAAGTCACCCTACCCATCCGAGCAGTACTTC | CASKSPYPSEQYF
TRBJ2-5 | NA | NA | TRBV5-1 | TGCGCCAGCAGCGTCACGGGGGTTCCGCAAGAGACCCAGTACTTC | CASSVTGVPQETQYF
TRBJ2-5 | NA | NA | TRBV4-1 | TGCGCCAGCAGCCAAGATCGAGAGACCCAGTACTTC | CASSQDRETQYF
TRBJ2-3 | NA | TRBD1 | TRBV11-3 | TGTGCCAGCAGCTTAGGGGTTGGACAGGGGGTAGATACGCAGTATTTT | CASSLGVGQGVDTQYF
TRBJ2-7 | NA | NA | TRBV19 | TGTGCCAGTAGTATCAGGCAGGGATACGAGCAGTACTTC | CASSIRQGYEQYF
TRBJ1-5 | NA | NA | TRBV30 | TGTGCCTGGAGTCTCGCGGGCTATCAGCCCCAGCATTTT | CAWSLAGYQPQHF
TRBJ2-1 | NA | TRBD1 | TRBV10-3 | TGTGCCATCAGGATGGACAGGGGGCAAAATGAGCAGTTCTTC | CAIRMDRGQNEQFF
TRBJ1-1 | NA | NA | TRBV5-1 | TGCGCCAGCAGCTTCTCTTCAGGGGCGAACACTGAAGCTTTCTTT | CASSFSSGANTEAFF
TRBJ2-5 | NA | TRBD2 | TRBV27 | TGTGCCAGCAGGGGGGGCGGGGGGATCCAAGAGACCCAGTACTTC | CASRGGGGIQETQYF
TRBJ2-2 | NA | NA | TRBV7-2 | TGTGCCAGCAGCTTCCGAGGCCTGGACACCGGGGAGCTGTTTTTT | CASSFRGLDTGELFF
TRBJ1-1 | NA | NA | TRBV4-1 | TGCGCCAGCAGCCTAATACCCGGGACCGGGGGACGGAACACTGAAGCTTTCTTT | CASSLIPGTGGRNTEAFF